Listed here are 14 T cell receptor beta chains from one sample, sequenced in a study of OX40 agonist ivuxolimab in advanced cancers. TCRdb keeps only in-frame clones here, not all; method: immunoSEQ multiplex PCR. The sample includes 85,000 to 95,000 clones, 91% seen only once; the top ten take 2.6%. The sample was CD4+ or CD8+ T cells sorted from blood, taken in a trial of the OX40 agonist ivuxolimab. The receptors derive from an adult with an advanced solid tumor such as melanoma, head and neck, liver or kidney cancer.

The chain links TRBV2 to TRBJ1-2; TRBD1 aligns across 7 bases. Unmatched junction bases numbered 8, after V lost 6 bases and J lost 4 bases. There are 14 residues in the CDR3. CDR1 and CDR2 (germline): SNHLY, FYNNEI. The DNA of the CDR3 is TGTGCCAGCAGCCGGGACAGTTTATCCTATGGCTACACCTTC. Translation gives CASSRDSLSYGYTF.

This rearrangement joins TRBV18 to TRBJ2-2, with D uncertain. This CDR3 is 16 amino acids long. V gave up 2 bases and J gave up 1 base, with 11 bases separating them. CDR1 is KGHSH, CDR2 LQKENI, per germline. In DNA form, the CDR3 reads TGTGCCAGCTCACCAGGTGGGGTACAGAACACCGGGGAGCTGTTTTTT. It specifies CASSPGGVQNTGELFF.

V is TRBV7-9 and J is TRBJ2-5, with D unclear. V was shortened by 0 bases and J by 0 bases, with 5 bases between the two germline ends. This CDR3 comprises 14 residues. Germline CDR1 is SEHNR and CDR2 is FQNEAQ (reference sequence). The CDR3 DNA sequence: TGTGCCAGCAGCTTAGCGGTGTACCAAGAGACCCAGTACTTC. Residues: CASSLAVYQETQYF.

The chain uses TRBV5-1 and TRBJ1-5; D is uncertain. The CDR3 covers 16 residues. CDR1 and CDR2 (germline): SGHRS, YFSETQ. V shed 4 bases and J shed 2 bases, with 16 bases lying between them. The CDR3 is CASSPGGLVGNQPQHF. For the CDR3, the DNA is TGCGCCAGCAGCCCCGGCGGTTTAGTAGGCAATCAGCCCCAGCATTTT.

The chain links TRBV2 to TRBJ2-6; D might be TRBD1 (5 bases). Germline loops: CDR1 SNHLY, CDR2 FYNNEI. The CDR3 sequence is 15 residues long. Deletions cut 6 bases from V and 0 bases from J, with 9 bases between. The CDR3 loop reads CASRNQGSGANVLTF. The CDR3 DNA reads TGTGCCAGCAGAAACCAGGGCTCTGGGGCCAACGTCCTGACTTTC.

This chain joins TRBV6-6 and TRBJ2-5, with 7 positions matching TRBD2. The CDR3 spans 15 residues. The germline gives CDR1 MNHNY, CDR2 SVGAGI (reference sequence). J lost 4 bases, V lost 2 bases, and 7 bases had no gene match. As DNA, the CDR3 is TGTGCCAGCAGTTACGCCCCGACGGGGGGAGAGACCCAGTACTTC. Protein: CASSYAPTGGETQYF.

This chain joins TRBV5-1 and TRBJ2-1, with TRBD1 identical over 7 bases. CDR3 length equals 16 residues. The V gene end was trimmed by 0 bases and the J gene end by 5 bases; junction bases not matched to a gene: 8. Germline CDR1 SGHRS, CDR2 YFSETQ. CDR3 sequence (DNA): TGCGCCAGCAGCTTGGCCCCCCTCAGGGGGAACAATGAGCAGTTCTTC. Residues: CASSLAPLRGNNEQFF.

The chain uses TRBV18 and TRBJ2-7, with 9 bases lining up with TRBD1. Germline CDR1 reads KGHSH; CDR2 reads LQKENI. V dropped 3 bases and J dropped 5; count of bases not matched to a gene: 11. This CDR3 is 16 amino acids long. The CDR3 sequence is CASSPLSGTGNHEQYF. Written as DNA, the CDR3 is TGTGCCAGCTCACCCCTTTCCGGGACAGGGAACCACGAGCAGTACTTC.

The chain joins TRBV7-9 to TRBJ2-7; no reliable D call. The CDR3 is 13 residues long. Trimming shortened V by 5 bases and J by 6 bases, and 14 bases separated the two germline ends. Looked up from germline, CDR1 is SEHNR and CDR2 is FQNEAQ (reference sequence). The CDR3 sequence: CASSGPAWGEQYF. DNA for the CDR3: TGTGCCAGCAGCGGACCGGCCTGGGGCGAGCAGTACTTC.

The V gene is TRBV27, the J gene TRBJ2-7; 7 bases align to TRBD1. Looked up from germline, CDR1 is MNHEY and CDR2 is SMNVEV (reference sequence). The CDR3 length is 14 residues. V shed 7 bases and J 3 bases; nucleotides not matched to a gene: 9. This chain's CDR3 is CASKPGQRIYEQYF. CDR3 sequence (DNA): TGTGCCAGCAAGCCGGGACAGCGAATCTACGAGCAGTACTTC.

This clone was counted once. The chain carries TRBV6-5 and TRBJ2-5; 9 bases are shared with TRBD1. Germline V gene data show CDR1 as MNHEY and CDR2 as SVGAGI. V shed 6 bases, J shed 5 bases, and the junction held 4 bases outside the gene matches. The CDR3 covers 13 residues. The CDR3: CASSLDRGETQYF. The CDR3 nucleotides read TGTGCCAGCAGCCTGGACAGGGGTGAGACCCAGTACTTC.

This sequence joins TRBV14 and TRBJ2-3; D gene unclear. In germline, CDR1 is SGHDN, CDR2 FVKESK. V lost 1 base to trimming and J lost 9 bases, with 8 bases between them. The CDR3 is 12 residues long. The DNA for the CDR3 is TGTGCCAGCAGCCAAGTTGACACCACGCAGTATTTT. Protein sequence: CASSQVDTTQYF.

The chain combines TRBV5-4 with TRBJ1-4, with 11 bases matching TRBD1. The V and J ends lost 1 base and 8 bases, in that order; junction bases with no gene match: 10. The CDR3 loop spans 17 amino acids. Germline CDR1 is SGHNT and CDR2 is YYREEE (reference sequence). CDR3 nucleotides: TGTGCCAGCAGCTTGAAGTGGACAGGGGGCGCAAGGGAAAAACTGTTTTTT. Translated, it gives CASSLKWTGGAREKLFF.

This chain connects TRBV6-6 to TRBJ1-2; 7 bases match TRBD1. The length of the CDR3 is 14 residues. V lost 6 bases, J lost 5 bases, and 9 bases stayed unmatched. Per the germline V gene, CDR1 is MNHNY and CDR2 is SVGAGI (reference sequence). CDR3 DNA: TGTGCCAGCAGACCGACAGGGTTTAGGTATGGCTACACCTTC. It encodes CASRPTGFRYGYTF.